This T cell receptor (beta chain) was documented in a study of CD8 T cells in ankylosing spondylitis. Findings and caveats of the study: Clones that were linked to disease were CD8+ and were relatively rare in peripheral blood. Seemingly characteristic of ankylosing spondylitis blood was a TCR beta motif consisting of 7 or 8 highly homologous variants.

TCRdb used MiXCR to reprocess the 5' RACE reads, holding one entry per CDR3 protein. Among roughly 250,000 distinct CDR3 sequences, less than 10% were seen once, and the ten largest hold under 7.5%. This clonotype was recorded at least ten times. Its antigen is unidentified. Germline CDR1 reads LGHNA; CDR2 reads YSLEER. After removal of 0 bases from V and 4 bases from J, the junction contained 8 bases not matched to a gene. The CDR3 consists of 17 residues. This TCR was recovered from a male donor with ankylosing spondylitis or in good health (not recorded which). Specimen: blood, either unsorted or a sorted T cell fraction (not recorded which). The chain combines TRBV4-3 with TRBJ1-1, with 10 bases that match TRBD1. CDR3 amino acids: CASSQEETGGEGTEAFF. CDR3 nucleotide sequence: TGCGCCAGCAGCCAAGAAGAGACAGGGGGCGAGGGCACTGAAGCTTTCTTT.